This T cell receptor (beta chain) was retrieved from a study of identical twins. In regard to this clonotype: The junction does not match germline at one end; this may be a read error.

In TCRdb, the 5' RACE reads were re-called with MiXCR into one record per CDR3 protein. This repertoire shows about 450,000 distinct CDR3 sequences, under 20% found once; its top ten account for around 10%. The CDR3 loop spans 13 amino acids. The germline V gene has CDR1 SEHNR and CDR2 FQNEAQ (reference sequence). The sequence derives from a man aged 50 to 59 in good health. Input material: naive T cells sorted from blood. This chain uses TRBV7-9 with TRBJ2-7, with D unresolved. The CDR3 DNA reads TGTGCCAGCAGCCCAGGCTGGACCTACGAGCTGTACTTC. It yields the protein CASSPGWTYELYF.